Listed below are T cell receptor beta chains from one sample, sequenced in a study of PD-L1 blockade in urothelial cancer. Only in-frame clones appear in the TCRdb table, and some are missing; sequencing was by immunoSEQ multiplex PCR. The sample lists approximately 30,000 clones; over 80% were seen once. Material: PBMCs, obtained around atezolizumab (anti-PD-L1) treatment. The receptors were sampled from a man aged 45 to 65 with urothelial cancer. CDR3s include the opening cysteine and the closing phenylalanine or tryptophan. The D gene is left open where the match is weak. The size field is filled for only some rows; it gives once, few, many or a size class.

V,J,size,D,DNA,CDR3
TRBV5-1,TRBJ1-4,few,NA,TGCGCCAGCAGCCAGTCCCAGACTAATGAAAAACTGTTTTTT,CASSQSQTNEKLFF
TRBV2,TRBJ1-2,NA,NA,TGTGCCAGCAGCCCCAACCAGGGCTATGGCTACACCTTC,CASSPNQGYGYTF
TRBV5-1,TRBJ2-7,NA,TRBD1,TGCGCCAGCAGCTTGACCCTCGGGACAGGGGGTTACGAGCAGTACTTC,CASSLTLGTGGYEQYF
TRBV5-1,TRBJ1-2,NA,TRBD1,TGCGCCAGCAGCTACCAAGGGGGCCTGGGTGATGGCTACACCTTC,CASSYQGGLGDGYTF
TRBV9,TRBJ1-4,NA,TRBD1,TGTGCCAGCAGCGTAGTCCCGGACAGGCGTAATGAAAAACTGTTTTTT,CASSVVPDRRNEKLFF
TRBV6-5,TRBJ1-1,once,NA,TGTGCCAGCACCTCACAGAGGAACACTGAAGCTTTCTTT,CASTSQRNTEAFF
TRBV29-1,TRBJ1-1,NA,NA,TGCAGCGTTGAAAAACAGGCTTCAGAAGCTTTCTTT,CSVEKQASEAFF
TRBV29-1,TRBJ2-1,NA,NA,TGCAGCGTTTACCGGGTCGTGGGTGAGCAGTTCTTC,CSVYRVVGEQFF
TRBV7-2,TRBJ1-4,NA,NA,TGTGCCAGCAGATCCGGGGGGGGGAATGAAAAACTGTTTTTT,CASRSGGGNEKLFF
TRBV30,TRBJ1-1,NA,NA,TGTGCCTGGAGTGTAAGAGGCCCCAGGGGCGGGACTGAAGCTTTCTTT,CAWSVRGPRGGTEAFF
TRBV6-1,TRBJ1-4,NA,NA,TGTGCCACCATGGGCAGGGGAGAAGAGGAAAAACTGTTTTTT,CATMGRGEEEKLFF
TRBV9,TRBJ2-1,few,NA,TGTGCCAGCTCTACTGCCGGGACTTACAATGAGCAGTTCTTC,CASSTAGTYNEQFF
TRBV19,TRBJ1-1,NA,NA,TGTGCCAGTACCATAAGGGCAGGGGTAGGAACTGAAGCTTTCTTT,CASTIRAGVGTEAFF
TRBV15,TRBJ2-2,NA,TRBD2,TGTGCCACCAGATCAGGAAATAGCGGGAGCTGGGCCACCGGGGAGCTGTTTTTT,CATRSGNSGSWATGELFF
TRBV6-5,TRBJ1-2,NA,TRBD1,TGTGCTTCCCCCAAGATGGACAGGGAATATCATGGCTACACCTTC,CASPKMDREYHGYTF
TRBV6-5,TRBJ1-3,NA,NA,TGTGCCAGCAGTTACTCGGTTGCAGGGTCTGGAAACACCATATATTTT,CASSYSVAGSGNTIYF
TRBV27,TRBJ1-2,NA,NA,TGTGCCAGCAGCCGAACAGGGAACAATGGCTACACCTTC,CASSRTGNNGYTF
TRBV19,TRBJ1-5,NA,TRBD1,TGTGCCAGTAGTCCGGGACAGGGGGCGGGGAGCAATCAGCCCCAGCATTTT,CASSPGQGAGSNQPQHF
TRBV7-3,TRBJ2-1,NA,NA,TGTGCCAGCACCCTGGACAGCCTTAGGGGTGAGCAGTTCTTC,CASTLDSLRGEQFF
TRBV5-1,TRBJ2-7,NA,NA,TGCGCCAGCAGCTTGGGGAGCTCCTACGAGCAGTACTTC,CASSLGSSYEQYF
TRBV5-1,TRBJ2-1,NA,TRBD2,TGCGCCAGCAGCGGCAGCGGGGGGGCCCCGTCGGATGAGCAGTTCTTC,CASSGSGGAPSDEQFF
TRBV29-1,TRBJ2-1,few,TRBD2,TGCAGCGTTGAACTTGGACTAGCGGTTATGCGGGAGCAGTTCTTC,CSVELGLAVMREQFF
TRBV2,TRBJ1-4,few,NA,TGTGCCAGCAGTGGAGGGATAACTAATGAAAAACTGTTTTTT,CASSGGITNEKLFF
TRBV7-8,TRBJ1-1,NA,NA,TGTGCCAGCAGCTTAGCCGAAGGGGGGAACACTGAAGCTTTCTTT,CASSLAEGGNTEAFF
TRBV5-4,TRBJ1-6,NA,TRBD1,TGTGCCAGCAGCTTGGGAGGACAGGCCATTACACCCCTCCACTTT,CASSLGGQAITPLHF
TRBV9,TRBJ2-7,NA,TRBD1,TGTGCCAGCAGCCTTGGGACAGGGGCGGGGTACGAGCAGTACTTC,CASSLGTGAGYEQYF